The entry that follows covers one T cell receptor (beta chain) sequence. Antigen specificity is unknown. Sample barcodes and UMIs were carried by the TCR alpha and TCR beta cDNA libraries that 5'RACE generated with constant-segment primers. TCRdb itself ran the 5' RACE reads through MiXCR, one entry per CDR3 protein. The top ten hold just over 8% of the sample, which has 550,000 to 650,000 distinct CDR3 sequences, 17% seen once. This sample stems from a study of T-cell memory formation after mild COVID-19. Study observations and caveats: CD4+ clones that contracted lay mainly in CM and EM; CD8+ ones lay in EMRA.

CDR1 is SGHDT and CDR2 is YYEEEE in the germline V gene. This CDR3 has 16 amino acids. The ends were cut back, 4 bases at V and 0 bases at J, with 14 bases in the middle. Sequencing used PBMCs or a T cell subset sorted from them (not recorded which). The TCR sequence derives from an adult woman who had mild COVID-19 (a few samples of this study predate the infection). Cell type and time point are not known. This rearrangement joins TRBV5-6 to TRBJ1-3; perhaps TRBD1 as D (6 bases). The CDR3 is CASSLGQTFSGNTIYF. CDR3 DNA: TGTGCCAGCAGCCTCGGACAGACATTCTCTGGAAACACCATATATTTT.